This T cell receptor beta chain stems from a study of identical twins (dated by TCRdb to 2015 to 2016). Regarding the complete study: To test whether fetal clonotypes persist, this study deep-sequenced TCR alpha and beta repertoires from monozygotic twins, from unrelated adults of various ages, and from cord blood. Replicate twin experiments were performed at different times using different library preparation protocols to rule out contamination.

Library creation used 5' RACE. Sequencing was carried out with an Illumina HiSeq 2000. Template switching added a universal primer binding site, and the final cDNA carried a unique molecular identifier that allowed TCR cDNA molecules to be counted accurately. First-strand cDNA for TCR alpha and beta chains was synthesized from specific primers in the conserved constant-segment region. To control for contamination, every cDNA library was double barcoded, receiving both a SMART-Mk sample barcode and Illumina barcodes. TruSeq adapter sequences along with Illumina sample barcodes were introduced in two successive PCR steps. Sequencing of the TCR alpha and beta cDNA libraries was done on the Illumina HiSeq platform using custom primers. Per the authors' processing: Raw reads were processed with MiGEC to extract unique molecular identifiers, and MiXCR was used to determine CDR3 positions. Recombination models were inferred per individual with the repgenHMM and IGoR tools using an EM algorithm. Shared clonotypes were analyzed with the tcR package in R, and sharing was normalized by the product of cloneset sizes. Out-of-frame nonproductive sequences were analyzed to study raw recombination free of thymic and clonal selection effects. TCRdb ran its own pipeline on the public reads, namely fastp trimming at Q25 and MiXCR clone calling, and kept in-frame beta chains. Merged by CDR3 protein, the rows form single entries marked with the most common genes and DNA. The authors' filters were not applied to this entry. In all, the sample holds 200,000 to 250,000 distinct CDR3 sequences, and roughly 7% of those were seen once. The ten largest make up 3.6% of the sample.

Broad study findings and their caveats: Because the same donors could not be followed over many years, the conclusions relied on cross-sectional statistical analysis. Recombination models systematically underestimated out-of-frame TCR alpha sharing in monozygotic twins but agreed with sharing between unrelated individuals. Zero-insertion analyses could be partly confounded by invariant T cells such as MAIT and iNKT, although diverse VJ usage argued against such confounding for most clonotypes. The excess sharing between twins in beta out-of-frame sequences was weaker because fewer shared sequences reduced the signal-to-noise ratio. Compared with coincidental sharing between unrelated individuals, out-of-frame TCR alpha sequences shared between twins had an excess of sequences with low generation probability. Abundant cord blood beta clonotypes carried fewer insertions; young adult naive repertoires showed a weaker similar trend, while memory repertoires showed none.

This clonotype was observed a few times. No antigen is known for it. Per-base quality was not reported, and no clone a single base away is much larger than it. Every donor in the study was a healthy Caucasian. The twin cohort comprised three pairs of female monozygotic twins, all aged about 18 to 30 years. Miltenyi CD45RO+ enrichment and human naive T-cell isolation kits were used to isolate memory (CD45RO+) and naive T cells from PBMC. Separately, the same data were catalogued under a study of yellow fever vaccine responses in identical twins. The second paper further reports: The authors reported that the T cell response to vaccination in identical twins appeared partly convergent and partly personalized. The study precisely tracked vaccine-responding T cell clones in identical twins.

The clonotype was recovered from a woman aged 18-29 years in good health. The source material was memory (CD45RO+) T cells sorted from blood. The cell subset or site label, as the study defines it: CD45RO+ enriched T cells.

The CDR3 reads as follows: CASSFDGAGVREQYF. Here is the DNA: TGCGCCAGCAGCTTTGATGGCGCCGGCGTGCGGGAGCAGTACTTC. The V gene is TRBV5-1 and the J gene is TRBJ2-7; no D gene can be assigned with confidence. The germline V gene provides CDR1 SGHRS and CDR2 YFSETQ. V and J lose 2 bases and 7 bases, and a span of 19 bases separates them. The cysteine opens and the phenylalanine closes a CDR3 of 15 amino acids. Only the CDR3 portion is preserved as DNA: 45 bases, with reading frame beginning at the first base. The CDR3, completed at both ends by the reference TRBV5-1 and TRBJ2-7 genes, gives the full variable domain KAGVTQTPRYLIKTRGQQVTLSCSPISGHRSVSWYQQTPGQGLQFLFEYFSETQRNKGNFPGRFSGRQFSNSRSEMNVSTLELGDSALYLCASSFDGAGVREQYFGPGTRLTVT.